The 14 T cell receptor beta chains in this list originate from one sample, sequenced in a study. TCRdb reanalysed the RT-PCR reads using MiXCR and keeps one entry per CDR3 protein. The sample shows fewer than 800,000 distinct CDR3 sequences, 14% of them seen only once. The sequenced sample consisted of memory CD4+ T cells from blood. The origin of the receptors is a female donor in good health, serving as a healthy control.

This clonotype was detected many times. J is TRBJ2-7 and V is TRBV5-6; D not certain. V lost 4 bases to trimming and J lost 5 bases, with 7 bases between them. The CDR3 length is 11 residues. Per germline, CDR1 SGHDT and CDR2 YYEEEE. The CDR3 region is CASSRTDEQYF. As DNA, the CDR3 is TGTGCCAGCAGCCGCACGGACGAGCAGTACTTC.

This chain connects TRBV30 to TRBJ2-2; 10 bases are a match to TRBD2. The CDR3 spans 15 residues. The J segment lost 7 bases and the V segment lost 2 bases, leaving 7 bases of the junction unmatched. Per germline, CDR1 GTSNPN and CDR2 SVGIG (reference sequence). The CDR3 is CAWSILAGEGGELFF. The CDR3 nucleotides are TGTGCCTGGAGTATTCTAGCGGGAGAGGGCGGGGAGCTGTTTTTT.

The gene calls are TRBV5-1 and TRBJ2-6; D not resolved. CDR3 length equals 15 residues. Germline lookup yields CDR1 SGHRS and CDR2 YFSETQ. V lost 1 base to trimming and J lost 3 bases, with 8 bases between them. The CDR3 loop reads CASSLLPGGANVLTF. DNA for the CDR3: TGCGCCAGCAGCTTGCTTCCGGGTGGGGCCAACGTCCTGACTTTC.

The V call is TRBV10-3, the J call TRBJ1-5; 8 bases agree with TRBD1. CDR1 is ENHRY, CDR2 SYGVKD, per germline. Trimming cost V 4 bases and J 6 bases; bases outside gene matches: 8. The CDR3 spans 15 residues. The CDR3 DNA follows: TGTGCCATCAGTGCGACAGGGGAGGAAGGTCAGCCCCAGCATTTT. As protein: CAISATGEEGQPQHF.

The genes are TRBV12-3 or TRBV12-4 and TRBJ2-3; 8 nucleotides align to TRBD1. With V trimmed by 6 bases and J by 3 bases, 11 bases remained unmatched. This CDR3 region has 16 residues. The DNA of the CDR3 is TGTGCCAGCAGAAACGGACAGGGATTGATTACAGATACGCAGTATTTT. Encoded protein: CASRNGQGLITDTQYF.

A few counts support this clonotype. The chain couples TRBV18 to TRBJ1-1; D call uncertain. The V gene lost 8 bases and the J gene lost 0 bases, with 10 bases spanning the gap. The CDR3 extends over 13 amino acids. The germline V gene encodes CDR1 KGHSH and CDR2 LQKENI. The CDR3 nucleotides read TGTGCCAGCCACGAGACCATGAACACTGAAGCTTTCTTT. Translated: CASHETMNTEAFF. The full variable domain, its missing parts supplied by reference TRBV18 and TRBJ1-1, is NAGVMQNPRHLVRRRGQEARLRCSPMKGHSHVYWYRQLPEEGLKFMVYLQKENIIDESGMPKERFSAEFPKEGPSILRIQQVVRGDSAAYFCASHETMNTEAFFGQGTRLTVV.

V is TRBV7-2 and J is TRBJ2-7; no clear D. Per germline, CDR1 SGHTA and CDR2 FQGNSA. Trimming cost V 5 bases and J 3 bases, with 8 bases left between them. The CDR3 extends over 12 amino acids. This CDR3 reads CASSPNFYEQYF. Written as DNA, the CDR3 is TGTGCCAGCAGCCCCAACTTCTACGAGCAGTACTTC.

The chain combines TRBV15 with TRBJ2-5; tentatively, D is TRBD2 (6 bases). Germline V CDR1 and CDR2: LNHNV, YYDKDF (reference sequence). Trimming removed 0 bases at V and 1 base at J, with 12 bases between. CDR3 size: 16 residues. CDR3 loop: CATSRDTGVGQETQYF. DNA of the CDR3: TGTGCCACCAGCAGAGATACGGGAGTAGGCCAAGAGACCCAGTACTTC.

The chain uses TRBV5-6 and TRBJ2-7; TRBD2 matches at 7 bases. The V gene's germline CDR1 is SGHDT and CDR2 YYEEEE. Trimming took 1 base from V and 8 from J; bases not matched to a gene: 6. CDR3 length: 13 residues. This chain's CDR3 is CASSLWGGYKQYF. For the CDR3, the DNA is TGTGCCAGCAGCTTGTGGGGGGGATACAAGCAGTACTTC.

This clonotype was counted ten times or more. The chain couples TRBV6-1 to TRBJ2-7; perhaps D is TRBD1 or TRBD2 (5 bases each). V gave up 5 bases and J gave up 3 bases, with 11 bases separating them. The CDR3 has 13 amino acids. In germline, CDR1 is MNHNS, CDR2 SASEGT. The CDR3 spells CASSRDVYYEQYF. CDR3 DNA: TGTGCCAGCAGTCGGGACGTGTACTACGAGCAGTACTTC.

At least ten counts were recorded for this clonotype. The chain employs TRBV5-4 and TRBJ2-5; D is tentatively TRBD1 or TRBD2 (6 bases each). V was trimmed by 3 bases and J by 5 bases, leaving 23 bases between them. Germline CDR1 and CDR2: SGHNT and YYREEE (reference sequence). CDR3 length equals 17 residues. CDR3 sequence: CASSSTGGGGGLETQYF. CDR3 coding DNA: TGTGCCAGCAGCTCGACTGGGGGTGGAGGGGGGTTGGAGACCCAGTACTTC.

The chain recombines TRBV2 with TRBJ2-3; 7 nucleotides line up with TRBD2. The CDR3 has 14 amino acids. In germline, CDR1 is SNHLY, CDR2 FYNNEI. J lost 0 bases, V lost 6 bases, and 3 bases had no gene match. This CDR3 reads CASRRERSTDTQYF. The CDR3, as DNA: TGTGCCAGCAGGCGGGAGCGTAGCACAGATACGCAGTATTTT.

The table lists this clonotype with many counts. This chain connects TRBV27 to TRBJ2-5; 7 bases fit TRBD1. Trimming cost V 0 bases and J 3 bases; bases outside gene matches: 10. This CDR3 spans 17 amino acids. Germline values: CDR1 MNHEY, CDR2 SMNVEV (reference sequence). The CDR3 bases are TGTGCCAGCAGTTTATCATTCGGGTACAGGGGAAAAGAGACCCAGTACTTC. Its protein product is CASSLSFGYRGKETQYF.

CDR3 region: CASTKTGTLSYEQYF. The CDR3 region has the DNA TGTGCCAGCACCAAGACCGGGACACTCTCCTACGAGCAGTACTTC. The chain carries TRBV2 and TRBJ2-7; a weak D match, TRBD1 (6 bases). Trimming pared 7 bases from V and 0 bases from J, leaving 16 bases between. CDR1 SNHLY and CDR2 FYNNEI come from the germline V gene. The CDR3 covers 15 residues.